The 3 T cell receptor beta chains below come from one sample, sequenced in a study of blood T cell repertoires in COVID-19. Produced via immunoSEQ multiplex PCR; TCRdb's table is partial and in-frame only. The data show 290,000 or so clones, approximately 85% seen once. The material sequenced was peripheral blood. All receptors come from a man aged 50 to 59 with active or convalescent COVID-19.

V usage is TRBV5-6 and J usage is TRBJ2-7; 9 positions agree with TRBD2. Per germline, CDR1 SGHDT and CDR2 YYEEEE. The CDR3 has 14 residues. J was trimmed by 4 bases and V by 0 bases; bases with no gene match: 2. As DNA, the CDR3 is TGTGCCAGCAGCTTGGCGCTAGCGGGGTACGAGCAGTACTTC. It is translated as CASSLALAGYEQYF.

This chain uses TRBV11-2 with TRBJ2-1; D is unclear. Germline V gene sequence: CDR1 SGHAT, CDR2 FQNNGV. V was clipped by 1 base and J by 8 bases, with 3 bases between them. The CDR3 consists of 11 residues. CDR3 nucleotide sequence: TGTGCCAGCAGCTTAGCGGATGAGCAGTTCTTC. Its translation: CASSLADEQFF.

The DNA for the CDR3 is TGTGCCAGCAGTTACCGCGGGGGGAGGGATCATAGGGAGACCCAGTACTTC. Translation: CASSYRGGRDHRETQYF. The gene calls are TRBV28 and TRBJ2-5, with 8 bases matching TRBD2. This CDR3 region has 17 residues. V dropped 4 bases and J dropped 5; count of bases not matched to a gene: 15. Germline V gene lookup returns CDR1 MDHEN and CDR2 SYDVKM. The full variable domain, in which reference TRBV28 and TRBJ2-5 provide the parts outside the CDR3, is DVKVTQSSRYLVKRTGEKVFLECVQDMDHENMFWYRQDPGLGLRLIYFSYDVKMKEKGDIPEGYSVSREKKERFSLILESASTNQTSMYLCASSYRGGRDHRETQYFGPGTRLLVL.